Listed here is a single T cell receptor (beta chain). This specimen belongs to a study of control samples from healthy donors and cancer patients. TCRdb's copy holds only in-frame clones and misses some; the assay was immunoSEQ multiplex PCR. This table holds about 170,000 clones, 75% to 95% found once. The junction had 2 bases not matched to a gene; V was cut back by 3 bases and J by 3 bases. The germline gives CDR1 SGHNT, CDR2 YENEEA. CDR3 size: 15 residues. The chain employs TRBV11-3 and TRBJ1-5; 10 bases line up with TRBD1. The TCR sequence derives from a woman in her 30s in good health. Sequenced: blood. The CDR3 loop is CASSFGTGDNQPQHF. DNA for the CDR3: TGTGCCAGCAGCTTCGGGACAGGGGACAATCAGCCCCAGCATTTT. The entire variable domain, with the rest obtained from reference TRBV11-3 and TRBJ1-5, is as follows: EAGVVQSPRYKIIEKKQPVAFWCNPISGHNTLYWYLQNLGQGPELLIRYENEEAVDDSQLPKDRFSAERLKGVDSTLKIQPAELGDSAVYLCASSFGTGDNQPQHFGDGTRLSIL.